This T cell receptor (beta chain) came from a study of blood T cell repertoires in COVID-19. Study-wide background: There were acute and convalescent COVID-19 samples, and they came from the United States, Italy and Spain. T cells, B-cell-depleted T cells, or PBMCs supplied cDNA or gDNA.

Data came from immunoSEQ multiplex PCR; TCRdb stores just in-frame clones and leaves some out. The sample lists about 210,000 clones; more than 70% were seen once. Germline V gene lookup returns CDR1 SEHNR and CDR2 FQNEAQ (reference sequence). This CDR3 is built from 12 residues. Trimming removed 5 bases from V and 5 bases from J, with 9 bases in between. The sequence came from a human donor in a cohort sampled during active COVID-19. This chain uses TRBV7-9 with TRBJ1-2, with D uncertain. Sequenced sample: peripheral blood. The CDR3 here is CASSPRTYGYTF. The CDR3 DNA follows: TGTGCCAGCAGCCCCAGGACTTATGGCTACACCTTC.